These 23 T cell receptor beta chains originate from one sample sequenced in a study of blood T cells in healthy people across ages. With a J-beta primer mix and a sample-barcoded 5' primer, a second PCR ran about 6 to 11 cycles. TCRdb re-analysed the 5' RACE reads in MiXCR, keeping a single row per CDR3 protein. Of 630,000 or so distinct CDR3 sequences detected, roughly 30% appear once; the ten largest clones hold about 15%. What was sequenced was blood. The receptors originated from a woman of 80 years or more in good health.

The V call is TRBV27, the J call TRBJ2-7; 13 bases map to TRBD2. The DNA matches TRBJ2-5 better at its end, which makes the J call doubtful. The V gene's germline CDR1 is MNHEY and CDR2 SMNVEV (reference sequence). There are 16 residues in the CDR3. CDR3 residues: CASSLSGLAGTETQYF. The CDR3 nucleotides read TGTGCCAGCAGTTTATCGGGACTAGCGGGAACAGAGACCCAGTACTTC.

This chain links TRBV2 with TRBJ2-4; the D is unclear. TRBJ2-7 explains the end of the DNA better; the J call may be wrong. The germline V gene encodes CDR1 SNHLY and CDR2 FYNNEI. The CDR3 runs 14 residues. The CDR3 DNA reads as TGTGCCAGCAAGACCCAACGTCTGGCCTACGAGCAGTACTTC. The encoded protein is CASKTQRLAYEQYF.

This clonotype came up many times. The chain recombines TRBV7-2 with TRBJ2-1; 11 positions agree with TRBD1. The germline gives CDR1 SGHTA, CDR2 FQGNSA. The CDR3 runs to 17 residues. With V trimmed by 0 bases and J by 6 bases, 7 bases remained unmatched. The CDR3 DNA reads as TGTGCCAGCAGCTTAGCGAAGGGAGGGACAGGGGGCAATGAGCAGTTCTTC. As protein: CASSLAKGGTGGNEQFF.

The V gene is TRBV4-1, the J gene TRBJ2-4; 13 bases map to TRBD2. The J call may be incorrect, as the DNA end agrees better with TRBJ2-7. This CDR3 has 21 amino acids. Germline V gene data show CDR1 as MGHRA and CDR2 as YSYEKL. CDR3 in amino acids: CASSQDRGTSGAWGSPYEQYF. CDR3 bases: TGCGCCAGCAGCCAAGATCGGGGGACTAGCGGGGCTTGGGGCTCTCCCTACGAGCAGTACTTC.

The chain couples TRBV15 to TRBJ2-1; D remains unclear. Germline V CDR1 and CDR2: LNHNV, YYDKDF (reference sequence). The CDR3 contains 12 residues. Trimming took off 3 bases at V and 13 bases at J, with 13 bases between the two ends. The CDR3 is CATSRVTRTQFF. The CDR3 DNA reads TGTGCCACCAGCAGGGTGACTCGGACCCAGTTCTTC.

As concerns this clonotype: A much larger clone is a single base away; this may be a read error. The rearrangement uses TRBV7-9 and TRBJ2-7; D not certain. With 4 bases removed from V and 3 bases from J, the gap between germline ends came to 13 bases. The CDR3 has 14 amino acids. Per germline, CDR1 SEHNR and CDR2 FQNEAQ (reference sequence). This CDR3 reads CASSSPWVDYEQYF. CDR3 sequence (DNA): TGTGCCAGCAGCTCCCCCTGGGTGGACTACGAGCAGTACTTC. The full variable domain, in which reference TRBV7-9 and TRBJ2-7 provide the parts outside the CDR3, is DTGVSQNPRHKITKRGQNVTFRCDPISEHNRLYWYRQTLGQGPEFLTYFQNEAQLEKSRLLSDRFSAERPKGSFSTLEIQRTEQGDSAMYLCASSSPWVDYEQYFGPGTRLTVT.

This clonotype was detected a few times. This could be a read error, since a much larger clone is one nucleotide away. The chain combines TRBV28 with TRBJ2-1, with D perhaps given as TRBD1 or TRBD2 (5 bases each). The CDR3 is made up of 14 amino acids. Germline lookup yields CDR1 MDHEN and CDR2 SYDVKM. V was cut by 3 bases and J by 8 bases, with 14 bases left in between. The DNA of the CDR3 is TGTGCCAGCAGTTTGACGGGACCGAGCCATGAGCAGTTCTTC. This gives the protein CASSLTGPSHEQFF.

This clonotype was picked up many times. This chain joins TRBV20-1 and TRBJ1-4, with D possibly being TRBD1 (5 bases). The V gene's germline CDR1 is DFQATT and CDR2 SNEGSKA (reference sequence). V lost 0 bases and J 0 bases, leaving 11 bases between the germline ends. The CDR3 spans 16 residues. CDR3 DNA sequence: TGCAGTGCTAGAGATGAACGGGGGGCAACTAATGAAAAACTGTTTTTT. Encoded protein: CSARDERGATNEKLFF.

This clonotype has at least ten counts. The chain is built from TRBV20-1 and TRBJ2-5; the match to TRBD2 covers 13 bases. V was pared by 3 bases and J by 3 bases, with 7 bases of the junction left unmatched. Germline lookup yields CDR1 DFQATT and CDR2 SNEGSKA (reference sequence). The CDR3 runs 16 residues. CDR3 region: CSASSGLAGLKETQYF. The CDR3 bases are TGCAGTGCTAGTTCGGGACTAGCGGGATTAAAAGAGACCCAGTACTTC.

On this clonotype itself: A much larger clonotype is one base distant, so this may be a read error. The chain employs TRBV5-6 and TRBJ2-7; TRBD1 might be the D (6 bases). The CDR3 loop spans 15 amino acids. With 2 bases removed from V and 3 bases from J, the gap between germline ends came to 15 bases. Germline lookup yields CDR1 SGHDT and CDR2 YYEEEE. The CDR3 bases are TGTGCCAGCAGCTTCCCGCGCCAGGGGCGCTACGAGCAGTACTTC. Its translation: CASSFPRQGRYEQYF.

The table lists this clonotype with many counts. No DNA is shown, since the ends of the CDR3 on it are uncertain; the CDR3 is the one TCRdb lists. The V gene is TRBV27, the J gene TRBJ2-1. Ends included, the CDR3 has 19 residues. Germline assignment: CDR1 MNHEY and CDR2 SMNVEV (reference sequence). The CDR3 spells CASKNQTSLYFCASMIRFF.

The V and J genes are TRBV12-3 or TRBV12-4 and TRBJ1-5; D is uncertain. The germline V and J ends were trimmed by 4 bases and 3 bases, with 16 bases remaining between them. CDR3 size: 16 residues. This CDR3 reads CASSSAGGGLNQPQHF. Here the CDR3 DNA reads TGTGCCAGCAGTTCGGCGGGTGGCGGACTCAATCAGCCCCAGCATTTT.

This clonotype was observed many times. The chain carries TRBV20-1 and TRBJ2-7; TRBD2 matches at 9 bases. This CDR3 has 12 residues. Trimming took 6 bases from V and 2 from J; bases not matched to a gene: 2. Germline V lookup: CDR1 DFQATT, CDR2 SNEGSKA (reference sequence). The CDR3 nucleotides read TGCAGTGCCAGACTAGCGGCCTACGAGCAGTACTTC. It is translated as CSARLAAYEQYF.

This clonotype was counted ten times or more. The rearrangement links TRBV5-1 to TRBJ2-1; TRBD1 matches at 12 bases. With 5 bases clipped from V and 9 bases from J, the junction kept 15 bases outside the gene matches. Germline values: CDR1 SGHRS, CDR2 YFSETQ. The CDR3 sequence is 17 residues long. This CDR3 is CASRRDFGTGGLSEQFF. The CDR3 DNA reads TGCGCCAGCAGGAGGGACTTCGGGACAGGGGGCTTGAGTGAGCAGTTCTTC. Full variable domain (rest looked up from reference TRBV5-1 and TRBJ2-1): KAGVTQTPRYLIKTRGQQVTLSCSPISGHRSVSWYQQTPGQGLQFLFEYFSETQRNKGNFPGRFSGRQFSNSRSEMNVSTLELGDSALYLCASRRDFGTGGLSEQFFGPGTRLTVL.

The CDR3 spells CSARAPGDAYTQYF. The CDR3 bases are TGCAGTGCTAGAGCGCCGGGAGACGCATACACGCAGTATTTT. This chain uses TRBV20-1 with TRBJ2-3; perhaps TRBD2 as D (6 bases). The V end was cut by 1 base, the J end by 9 bases, with 17 bases between. The CDR3 is 14 residues long. Germline V CDR1 and CDR2: DFQATT, SNEGSKA (reference sequence).

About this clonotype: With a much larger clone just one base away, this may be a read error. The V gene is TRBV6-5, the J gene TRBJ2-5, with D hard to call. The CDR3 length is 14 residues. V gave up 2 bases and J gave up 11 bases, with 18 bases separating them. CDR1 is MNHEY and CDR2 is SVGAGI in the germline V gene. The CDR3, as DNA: TGTGCCAGCAGTTACAAGGCAGCCAACAATGAGCAGTACTTC. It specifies CASSYKAANNEQYF.

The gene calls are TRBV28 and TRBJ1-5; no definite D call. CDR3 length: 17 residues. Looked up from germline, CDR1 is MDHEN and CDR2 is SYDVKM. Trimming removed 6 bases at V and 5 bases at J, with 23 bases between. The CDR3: CASRSLFTIYGDQPQHF. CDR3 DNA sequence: TGTGCCAGCAGGAGCCTGTTCACAATTTATGGCGATCAGCCCCAGCATTTT.

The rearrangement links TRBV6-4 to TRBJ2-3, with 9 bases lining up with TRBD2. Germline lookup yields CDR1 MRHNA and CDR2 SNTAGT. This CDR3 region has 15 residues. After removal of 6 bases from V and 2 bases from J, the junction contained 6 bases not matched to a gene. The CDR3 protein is CASSTTSGDTDTQYF. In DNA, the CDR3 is TGTGCCAGCAGCACGACTAGCGGTGACACAGATACGCAGTATTTT.

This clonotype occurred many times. CDR3 sequence reads: CASSGGGGGTQYF. CDR3 coding DNA: TGTGCCAGCAGCGGCGGGGGCGGGGGGACCCAGTACTTC. J is TRBJ2-5 and V is TRBV7-2; D is perhaps TRBD2 (7 bases). Germline loops: CDR1 SGHTA, CDR2 FQGNSA. V dropped 5 bases and J dropped 7 bases, with 14 bases sitting between them. The CDR3 extends over 13 amino acids. Based on the CDR3 plus reference TRBV7-2 and TRBJ2-5, the full variable domain is GAGVSQSPSNKVTEKGKDVELRCDPISGHTALYWYRQSLGQGLEFLIYFQGNSAPDKSGLPSDRFSAERTGGSVSTLTIQRTQQEDSAVYLCASSGGGGGTQYFGPGTRLLVL.

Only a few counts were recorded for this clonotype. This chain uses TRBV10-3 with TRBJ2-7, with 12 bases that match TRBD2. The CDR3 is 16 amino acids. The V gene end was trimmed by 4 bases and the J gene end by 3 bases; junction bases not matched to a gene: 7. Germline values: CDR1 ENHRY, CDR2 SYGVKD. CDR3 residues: CAISATSGGTNYEQYF. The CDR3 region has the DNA TGTGCCATCAGTGCGACTAGCGGGGGAACCAACTACGAGCAGTACTTC.

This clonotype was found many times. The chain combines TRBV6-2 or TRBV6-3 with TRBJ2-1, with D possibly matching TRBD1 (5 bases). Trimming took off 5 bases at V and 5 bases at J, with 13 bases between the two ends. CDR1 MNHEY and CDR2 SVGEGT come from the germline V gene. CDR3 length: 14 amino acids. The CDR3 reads CASSRQSLHNEQFF. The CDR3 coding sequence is TGTGCCAGCAGTCGACAGTCCTTGCACAATGAGCAGTTCTTC.

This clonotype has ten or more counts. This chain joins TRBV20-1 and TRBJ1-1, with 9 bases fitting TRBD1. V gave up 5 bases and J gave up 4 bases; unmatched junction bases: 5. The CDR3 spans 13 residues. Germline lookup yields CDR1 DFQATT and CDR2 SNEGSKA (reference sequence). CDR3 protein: CSAGTGRGTEAFF. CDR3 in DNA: TGCAGTGCTGGGACAGGGCGGGGCACTGAAGCTTTCTTT.

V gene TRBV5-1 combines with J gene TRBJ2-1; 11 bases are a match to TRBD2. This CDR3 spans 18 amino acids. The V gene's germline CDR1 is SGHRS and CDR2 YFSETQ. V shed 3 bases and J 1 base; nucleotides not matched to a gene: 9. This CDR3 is CASSSRTSGRGSYNEQFF. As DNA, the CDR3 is TGCGCCAGCAGCTCAAGGACTAGCGGGCGAGGTTCCTACAATGAGCAGTTCTTC.